The 6 T cell receptor beta chains below were found in one sample sequenced in a study of blood T cell repertoires in COVID-19. Profiled with immunoSEQ multiplex PCR; TCRdb holds only in-frame clones, not every one. The table shows 30,000 or so clones, with more than 80% occurring only once. The sequenced sample was peripheral blood. The receptors were sampled from a male donor with active COVID-19.

The chain employs TRBV5-4 and TRBJ2-1, with D perhaps TRBD2 (7 bases). Germline V gene lookup returns CDR1 SGHNT and CDR2 YYREEE (reference sequence). This CDR3 contains 13 residues. Between the trimmed V and J ends, which lost 4 bases and 7 bases, there was a span of 12 bases. This chain's CDR3 is CASSRGGVNEQFF. CDR3 in DNA: TGTGCCAGCAGCAGGGGGGGGGTGAATGAGCAGTTCTTC.

The rearrangement joins TRBV10-1 to TRBJ1-6, with D maybe TRBD1 (6 bases). The CDR3 is 14 amino acids. The V and J ends lost 6 bases and 8 bases respectively, with 14 bases between them. Germline V CDR1 and CDR2: WNHNN, SYGVQD (reference sequence). The DNA of the CDR3 is TGCGCCAGCAGCGGACAGTCCGGGGATTCACCCCTCCACTTT. As protein: CASSGQSGDSPLHF.

The chain couples TRBV7-9 to TRBJ1-2; D is uncertain. Germline CDR1 is SEHNR and CDR2 is FQNEAQ (reference sequence). Trimming left V 2 bases short and J 2 bases short, with 6 bases between. The CDR3 consists of 13 residues. The CDR3 nucleotides read TGTGCCAGCAGCTTAATGGCAAACTATGGCTACACCTTC. It yields the protein CASSLMANYGYTF.

The chain carries TRBV19 and TRBJ2-5; 14 bases are shared with TRBD2. There are 18 residues in the CDR3. CDR1 and CDR2 from the germline V gene are LNHDA and SQIVND (reference sequence). With 3 bases clipped from V and 2 bases from J, the junction kept 8 bases outside the gene matches. The CDR3 here is CASSMQGLAGAHQETQYF. In DNA form, the CDR3 reads TGTGCCAGTAGTATGCAGGGACTAGCGGGGGCCCATCAAGAGACCCAGTACTTC.

The gene calls are TRBV7-2 and TRBJ2-7, with a tentative D call TRBD2 (6 bases). Germline-derived CDR1 and CDR2 are SGHTA and FQGNSA. The CDR3 has 15 residues. Deletions cut 6 bases from V and 2 bases from J, with 17 bases between. CDR3 in DNA: TGTGCCAGCAGGGCCGGGACGGCGGGGACCTACGAGCAGTACTTC. Protein: CASRAGTAGTYEQYF.

V is TRBV5-5 and J is TRBJ1-1, with a possible D match to TRBD1 (5 bases). This CDR3 has 15 amino acids. Trimming pared 4 bases from V and 5 bases from J, leaving 18 bases between. Germline V lookup: CDR1 SGHKS, CDR2 YYEKEE (reference sequence). CDR3 loop: CASSQLDFRGTEAFF. CDR3 in DNA: TGTGCCAGCAGCCAGTTGGACTTTCGGGGGACTGAAGCTTTCTTT.